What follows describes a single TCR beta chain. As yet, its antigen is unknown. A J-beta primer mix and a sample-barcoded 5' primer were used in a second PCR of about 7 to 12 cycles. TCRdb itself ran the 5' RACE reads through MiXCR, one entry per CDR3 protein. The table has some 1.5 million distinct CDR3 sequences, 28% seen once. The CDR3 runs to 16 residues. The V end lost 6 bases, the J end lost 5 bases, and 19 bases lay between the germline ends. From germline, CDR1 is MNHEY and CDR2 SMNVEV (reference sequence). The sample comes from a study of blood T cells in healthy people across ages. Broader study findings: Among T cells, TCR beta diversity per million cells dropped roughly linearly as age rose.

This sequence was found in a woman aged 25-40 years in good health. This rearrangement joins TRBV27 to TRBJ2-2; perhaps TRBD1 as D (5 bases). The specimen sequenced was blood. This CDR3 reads CASRGSPGPVTGELFF. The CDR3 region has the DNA TGTGCCAGCAGAGGGTCCCCAGGGCCGGTAACCGGGGAGCTGTTTTTT.